Below, one T cell receptor beta chain is given with its context. The CDR3 is 13 amino acids. Germline-derived CDR1 and CDR2 are MNHEY and SVGAGI. Trimming shortened V by 0 bases and J by 4 bases, and 6 bases separated the two germline ends. This specimen belongs to a study of blood T cell repertoires in COVID-19. Study-wide background: PBMCs, B-cell-depleted T cells, or T cells provided the cDNA or gDNA that made up the material.

Source study methods: The authors estimated nucleated cell counts from reference gene primer amplification. The protocol was immunoSEQ multiplex PCR, while the TCRdb copy is restricted to in-frame clones and leaves out a portion. V and J calls plus clone size are reproduced from that table; the DNA served to infer D and trimming. The table records 220,000 or so clones, 82% of them present only once. J is TRBJ1-2 and V is TRBV6-5; tentatively, D is TRBD1 (6 bases). The sequence was collected from a woman of 80 years or more with COVID-19, enrolled during active disease. The sequencing sample was made of peripheral blood. The CDR3 DNA reads TGTGCCAGCAGTTACTCGGACAGCTATGGCTACACCTTC. Amino acid sequence: CASSYSDSYGYTF.